These 22 T cell receptor beta chains were all obtained from the same sample, sequenced in a study of blood T cell repertoires in COVID-19. Data came from immunoSEQ multiplex PCR; TCRdb stores just in-frame clones and leaves some out. The data show 120,000 to 150,000 clones, around 84% seen once. Sequenced material: peripheral blood. Source of these receptors: a human donor in a cohort sampled during active COVID-19.

The chain joins TRBV5-1 to TRBJ2-3; no clear D gene. The germline CDR1 and CDR2 sequences are SGHRS and YFSETQ. V gave up 2 bases and J gave up 5 bases, with 3 bases separating them. This CDR3 is built from 11 residues. The DNA for the CDR3 is TGCGCCAGCAGCTTCTTAGATACGCAGTATTTT. Amino acid sequence: CASSFLDTQYF.

The chain employs TRBV28 and TRBJ1-4, with D maybe TRBD1 (6 bases). Germline V gives CDR1 MDHEN, CDR2 SYDVKM. The CDR3 loop spans 19 amino acids. V lost 7 bases and J 14 bases, leaving 38 bases between the germline ends. CDR3: CASNQFIGTRTPGITGLFF. The CDR3 DNA sequence: TGTGCCAGCAATCAGTTCATTGGGACACGAACCCCCGGAATAACGGGGCTGTTTTTT.

V gene TRBV5-8 combines with J gene TRBJ2-2; the match to TRBD1 covers 7 bases. Looked up from germline, CDR1 is SGHTS and CDR2 is YDEGEE. With V trimmed by 5 bases and J by 6 bases, 7 bases remained unmatched. The CDR3 contains 14 residues. CDR3 protein: CASRLTGLAGELFF. DNA for the CDR3: TGTGCCAGCAGATTGACAGGGCTTGCCGGGGAGCTGTTTTTT. Variable domain in full (rest from reference TRBV5-8 and TRBJ2-2): EAGVTQSPTHLIKTRGQQATLRCSPISGHTSVYWYQQALGLGLQFLLWYDEGEERNRGNFPPRFSGRQFPNYSSELNVNALELEDSALYLCASRLTGLAGELFFGEGSRLTVL.

The chain carries TRBV20-1 and TRBJ2-3; the match to TRBD1 covers 7 bases. Germline V lookup: CDR1 DFQATT, CDR2 SNEGSKA (reference sequence). Losses at the gene ends were 3 bases for V and 2 bases for J; bases not matched to a gene: 8. The CDR3 has 15 amino acids. The CDR3 nucleotides are TGCAGTGCTAGTGACAGGGTAGGCCCCACAGATACGCAGTATTTT. Its protein is CSASDRVGPTDTQYF.

V usage is TRBV7-2 and J usage is TRBJ2-6; weak D call: TRBD2 (6 bases). V lost 5 bases and J lost 2, with 10 bases in between. The CDR3 is made up of 15 amino acids. Germline V gives CDR1 SGHTA, CDR2 FQGNSA. CDR3 in DNA: TGTGCCAGCAGCACGGAGGGTACTGGGGCCAACGTCCTGACTTTC. Amino acid sequence: CASSTEGTGANVLTF.

The rearrangement uses TRBV28 and TRBJ2-3; 7 bases map to TRBD1. Germline CDR1 MDHEN, CDR2 SYDVKM. There are 14 residues in the CDR3. Losses at the gene ends were 5 bases for V and 4 bases for J; bases not matched to a gene: 6. DNA for the CDR3: TGTGCCAGCAGTCAGGGACAGCCCCCAGATACGCAGTATTTT. As protein: CASSQGQPPDTQYF.

This chain links TRBV28 with TRBJ2-5; 8 nucleotides line up with TRBD2. Trimming at V came to 2 bases and at J to 5 bases, leaving 19 bases not matched to a gene. The CDR3 contains 19 residues. Germline V gene sequence: CDR1 MDHEN, CDR2 SYDVKM. The CDR3 sequence is CASSLPLSLAVESGETQYF. The CDR3 DNA is TGTGCCAGCAGTTTACCCCTCTCACTAGCGGTAGAATCGGGGGAGACCCAGTACTTC.

The J gene is TRBJ2-5, the V gene TRBV28, with 10 nucleotides matching TRBD2. J gave up 4 bases and V 2 bases, and 7 bases lay outside the gene matches. The CDR3 covers 16 residues. Per the germline V gene, CDR1 is MDHEN and CDR2 is SYDVKM. The CDR3 protein is CASSLTRGLAIETQYF. Here the CDR3 DNA reads TGTGCCAGCAGTTTAACGCGGGGACTAGCGATAGAGACCCAGTACTTC.

This clone was counted a few times. The chain's CDR3 is CASSQDSYTGELFF. CDR3 sequence (DNA): TGTGCCAGCAGCCAGGACAGTTACACCGGGGAGCTGTTTTTT. J is TRBJ2-2 and V is TRBV7-9, with D tentatively TRBD1 (6 bases). Trimming stripped 5 bases from V and 3 bases from J, with 10 bases between. Germline-derived CDR1 and CDR2 are SEHNR and FQNEAQ (reference sequence). The CDR3 is 14 amino acids.

The chain carries TRBV20-1 and TRBJ2-5, with TRBD2 matching over 9 bases. The CDR3 contains 11 residues. V lost 8 bases, J lost 7 bases, and 5 bases stayed unmatched. Per germline, CDR1 DFQATT and CDR2 SNEGSKA (reference sequence). The CDR3: CSLAGLRTQYF. The DNA of the CDR3 is TGCAGTCTAGCGGGACTGCGGACCCAGTACTTC.

V gene TRBV27 combines with J gene TRBJ2-7, with 8 bases lining up with TRBD1. The CDR3 loop spans 16 amino acids. The germline V gene encodes CDR1 MNHEY and CDR2 SMNVEV (reference sequence). Trimming removed 0 bases from V and 2 bases from J; junction bases left unmatched: 6. In DNA form, the CDR3 reads TGTGCCAGCAGTTTATCTCGGGACAGGCACCCCTACGAGCAGTACTTC. Translating it yields CASSLSRDRHPYEQYF.

This clone was observed once. The chain joins TRBV11-2 to TRBJ2-2; D is perhaps TRBD2 (5 bases). CDR3 length: 16 residues. With 2 bases removed from V and 7 bases from J, the gap between germline ends came to 17 bases. Germline values: CDR1 SGHAT, CDR2 FQNNGV. The CDR3 nucleotides are TGTGCCAGCAGCTTACGGGTTTCACTAGGTGGCGGGGAGCTGTTTTTT. This codes for CASSLRVSLGGGELFF.

The genes are TRBV6-7 and TRBJ2-3; TRBD1 is a possible D gene (6 bases). TRBV6-7 falls under the ORF class, with uncertain function. The CDR3 has 14 amino acids. Trimming removed 5 bases at V and 2 bases at J, with 11 bases between. CDR3 sequence (DNA): TGTGCCAGCAGTCACTACAGGGACACAGATACGCAGTATTTT. As protein: CASSHYRDTDTQYF.

The J gene is TRBJ2-3, the V gene TRBV5-1; the D gene is possibly TRBD2 (6 bases). The CDR3 contains 15 residues. V was cut by 0 bases and J by 1 base, with 9 bases left in between. Germline assignment: CDR1 SGHRS and CDR2 YFSETQ. The DNA for the CDR3 is TGCGCCAGCAGCTTGGGGTCTAGCGGCACAGATACGCAGTATTTT. This codes for CASSLGSSGTDTQYF.

This clone was observed a single time. This chain joins TRBV28 and TRBJ2-1, with TRBD2 as a possible D gene (6 bases). V was shortened by 4 bases and J by 7 bases, with 20 bases between the two germline ends. Germline CDR1 MDHEN, CDR2 SYDVKM. The CDR3 totals 16 residues. The CDR3 nucleotides read TGTGCCAGCAGTTCCCCGGGACTCCTGGAGGGTAATGAGCAGTTCTTC. Its protein is CASSSPGLLEGNEQFF.

Comment on this clone: The identical CDR3 is also encoded by other nucleotide sequences in the sample. The chain links TRBV4-2 to TRBJ1-1, with D unresolved. From germline, CDR1 is LGHNA and CDR2 YNFKEQ. The CDR3 length is 14 residues. Trimming removed 0 bases from V and 0 bases from J, with 5 bases in between. The CDR3 nucleotides read TGTGCCAGCAGCCAAGATCTTTTGAACACTGAAGCTTTCTTT. This sequence encodes CASSQDLLNTEAFF.

The genes are TRBV28 and TRBJ2-7, with D uncertain. CDR1 MDHEN and CDR2 SYDVKM come from the germline V gene. The CDR3 has 11 residues. The V end lost 11 bases, the J end lost 3 bases, and 11 bases lay between the germline ends. The CDR3 reads CAATSGYEQYF. CDR3 DNA sequence: TGTGCCGCAACGTCAGGCTACGAGCAGTACTTC.

In this sample, this clone turned up a few times. The chain is built from TRBV12-3 or TRBV12-4 and TRBJ1-1; D ambiguous. The V end lost 2 bases, the J end lost 2 bases, and 6 bases lay between the germline ends. The CDR3 totals 13 residues. The CDR3 DNA is TGTGCCAGCAGTTTACAGGAAAACACTGAAGCTTTCTTT. Protein sequence: CASSLQENTEAFF.

The chain couples TRBV18 to TRBJ1-6, with a weak D call TRBD1 (6 bases). CDR3 length: 17 amino acids. CDR1 KGHSH and CDR2 LQKENI come from the germline V gene. Trimming removed 5 bases from V and 3 bases from J, with 17 bases in between. The CDR3 loop is CASSVDRSNNYNSPLHF. The CDR3 DNA sequence: TGTGCCAGCTCAGTAGACAGGTCAAACAACTATAATTCACCCCTCCACTTT.

In this sample, this clone turned up once. The chain couples TRBV6-2 or TRBV6-3 to TRBJ2-7; 14 bases map to TRBD2. In germline, CDR1 is MNHEY, CDR2 SVGEGT. CDR3 length: 18 amino acids. V lost 1 base and J lost 2; bases outside the gene matches: 7. In DNA form, the CDR3 reads TGTGCCAGCAGTTACTTGGGGACTAGCGGGAGTTCCCCCTACGAGCAGTACTTC. Amino acid sequence: CASSYLGTSGSSPYEQYF.

The V and J genes are TRBV7-2 and TRBJ2-7; 9 bases map to TRBD2. CDR1 is SGHTA and CDR2 is FQGNSA in the germline V gene. V trimming: 4 bases; J trimming: 6 bases; junction bases outside the gene matches: 10. CDR3 size: 15 residues. The CDR3 loop is CASSSGLAIVSEQYF. The CDR3 nucleotides are TGTGCCAGCAGCTCCGGACTAGCGATAGTTTCCGAGCAGTACTTC.

The chain is built from TRBV7-2 and TRBJ2-7, with TRBD2 as a possible D gene (5 bases). Germline V gene sequence: CDR1 SGHTA, CDR2 FQGNSA. This CDR3 contains 14 residues. V lost 0 bases and J 6 bases, leaving 12 bases between the germline ends. The CDR3 DNA reads as TGTGCCAGCAGCTTAGCCGTTGCGGGCGGCGAGCAGTACTTC. It yields the protein CASSLAVAGGEQYF.